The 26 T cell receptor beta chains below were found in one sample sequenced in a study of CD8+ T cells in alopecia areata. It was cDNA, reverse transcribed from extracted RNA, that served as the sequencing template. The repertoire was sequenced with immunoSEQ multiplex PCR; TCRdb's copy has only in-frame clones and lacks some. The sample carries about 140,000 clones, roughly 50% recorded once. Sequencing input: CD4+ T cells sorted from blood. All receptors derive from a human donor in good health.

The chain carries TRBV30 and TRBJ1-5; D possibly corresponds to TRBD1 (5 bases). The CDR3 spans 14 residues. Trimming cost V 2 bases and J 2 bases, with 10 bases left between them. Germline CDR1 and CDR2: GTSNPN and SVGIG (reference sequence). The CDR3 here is CAWSSTGGNQPQHF. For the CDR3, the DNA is TGTGCCTGGAGTTCAACAGGAGGCAATCAGCCCCAGCATTTT. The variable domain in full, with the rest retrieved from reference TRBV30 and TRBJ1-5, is SQTIHQWPATLVQPVGSPLSLECTVEGTSNPNLYWYRQAAGRGLQLLFYSVGIGQISSEVPQNLSASRPQDRQFILSSKKLLLSDSGFYLCAWSSTGGNQPQHFGDGTRLSIL.

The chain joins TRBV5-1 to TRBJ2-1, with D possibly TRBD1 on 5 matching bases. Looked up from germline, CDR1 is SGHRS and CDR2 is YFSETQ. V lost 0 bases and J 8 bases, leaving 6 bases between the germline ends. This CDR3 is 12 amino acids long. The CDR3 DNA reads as TGCGCCAGCAGCTTGGGGGGCGATGAGCAGTTCTTC. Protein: CASSLGGDEQFF.

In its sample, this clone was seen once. The CDR3 protein is CASSQVFLNEQFF. As DNA, the CDR3 is TGCGCCAGCAGCCAAGTCTTCCTCAATGAGCAGTTCTTC. The rearrangement joins TRBV4-1 to TRBJ2-1; the D is unclear. V gave up 1 base and J gave up 6 bases, with 7 bases separating them. CDR1 and CDR2 (germline): MGHRA, YSYEKL. The CDR3 sequence is 13 residues long.

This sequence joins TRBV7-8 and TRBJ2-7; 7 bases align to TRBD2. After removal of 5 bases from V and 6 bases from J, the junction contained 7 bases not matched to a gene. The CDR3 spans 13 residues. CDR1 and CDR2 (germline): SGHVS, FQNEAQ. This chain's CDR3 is CASSVGRSSEQYF. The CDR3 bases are TGTGCCAGCAGCGTCGGGAGGAGCAGCGAGCAGTACTTC.

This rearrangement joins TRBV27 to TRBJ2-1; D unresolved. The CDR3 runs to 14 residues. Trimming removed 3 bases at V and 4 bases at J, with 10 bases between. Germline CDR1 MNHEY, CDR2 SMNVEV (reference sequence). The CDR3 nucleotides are TGTGCCAGCAGTTTCCGGACGTTATACAATGAGCAGTTCTTC. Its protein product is CASSFRTLYNEQFF.

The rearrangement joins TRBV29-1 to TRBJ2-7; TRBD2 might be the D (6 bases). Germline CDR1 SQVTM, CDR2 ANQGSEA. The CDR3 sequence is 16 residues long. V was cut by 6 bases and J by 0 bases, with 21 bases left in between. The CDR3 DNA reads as TGCAGCGTAGGACAAGGCCCCACGCGGGGCTCCTACGAGCAGTACTTC. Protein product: CSVGQGPTRGSYEQYF.

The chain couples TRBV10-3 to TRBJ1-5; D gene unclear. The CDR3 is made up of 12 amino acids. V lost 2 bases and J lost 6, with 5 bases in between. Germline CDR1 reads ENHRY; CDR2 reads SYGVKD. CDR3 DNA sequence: TGTGCCATCAGTGAGGGTGGTCAGCCCCAGCATTTT. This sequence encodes CAISEGGQPQHF.

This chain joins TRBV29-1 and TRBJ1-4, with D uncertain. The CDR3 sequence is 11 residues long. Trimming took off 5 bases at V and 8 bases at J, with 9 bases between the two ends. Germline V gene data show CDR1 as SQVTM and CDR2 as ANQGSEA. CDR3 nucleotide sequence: TGCAGCGTTCGACTAGCGGAAAAACTGTTTTTT. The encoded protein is CSVRLAEKLFF.

The CDR3 sequence is CASRRDDNYGYTF. DNA for the CDR3: TGTGCCAGCAGACGGGACGATAACTATGGCTACACCTTC. The genes are TRBV9 and TRBJ1-2; D is perhaps TRBD1 (5 bases). Germline lookup yields CDR1 SGDLS and CDR2 YYNGEE. The CDR3 is made up of 13 amino acids. V dropped 5 bases and J dropped 1 base, with 9 bases sitting between them.

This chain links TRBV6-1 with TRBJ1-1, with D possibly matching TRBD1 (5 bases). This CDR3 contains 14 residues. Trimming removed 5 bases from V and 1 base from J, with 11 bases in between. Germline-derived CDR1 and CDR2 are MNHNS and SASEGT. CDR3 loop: CASSRTGGNTEAFF. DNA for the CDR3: TGTGCCAGCAGTAGAACAGGCGGGAACACTGAAGCTTTCTTT.

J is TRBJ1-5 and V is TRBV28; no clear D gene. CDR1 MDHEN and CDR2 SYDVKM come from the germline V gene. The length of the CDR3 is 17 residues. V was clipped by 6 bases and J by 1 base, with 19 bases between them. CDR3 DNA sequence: TGTGCCAGCAGATCCCCCTCGAGGCTTACGAGCAATCAGCCCCAGCATTTT. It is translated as CASRSPSRLTSNQPQHF.

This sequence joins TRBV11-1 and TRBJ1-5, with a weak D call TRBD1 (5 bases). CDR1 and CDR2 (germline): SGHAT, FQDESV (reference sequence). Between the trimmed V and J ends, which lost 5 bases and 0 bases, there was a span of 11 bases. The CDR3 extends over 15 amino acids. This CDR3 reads CASSRDSYSNQPQHF. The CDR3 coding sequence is TGTGCCAGCAGCCGTGACAGTTATAGCAATCAGCCCCAGCATTTT.

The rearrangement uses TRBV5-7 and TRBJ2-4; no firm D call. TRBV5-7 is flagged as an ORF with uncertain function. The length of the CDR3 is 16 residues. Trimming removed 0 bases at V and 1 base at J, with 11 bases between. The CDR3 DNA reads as TGTGCCAGCAGCTTGGACACCCGGTGCGCCAAAAACATTCAGTACTTC. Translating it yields CASSLDTRCAKNIQYF.

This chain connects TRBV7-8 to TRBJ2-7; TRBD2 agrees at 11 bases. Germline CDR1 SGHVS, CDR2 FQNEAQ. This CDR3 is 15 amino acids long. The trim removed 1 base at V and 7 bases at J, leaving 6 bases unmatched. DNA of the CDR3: TGTGCCAGCAGCTTAGGGTTAGCGGGAGGGCCTGAGCAGTACTTC. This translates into CASSLGLAGGPEQYF.

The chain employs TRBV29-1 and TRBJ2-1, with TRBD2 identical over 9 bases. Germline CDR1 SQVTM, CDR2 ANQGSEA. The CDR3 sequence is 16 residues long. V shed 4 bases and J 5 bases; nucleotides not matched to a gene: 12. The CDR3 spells CSVGGLAGRLNNEQFF. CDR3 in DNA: TGCAGCGTTGGTGGGCTAGCGGGACGCTTAAACAATGAGCAGTTCTTC.

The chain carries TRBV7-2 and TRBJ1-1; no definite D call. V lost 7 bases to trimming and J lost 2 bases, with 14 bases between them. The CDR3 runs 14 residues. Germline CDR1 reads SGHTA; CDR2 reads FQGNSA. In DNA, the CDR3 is TGTGCCAGCACCCCGATTATGGTTAACACTGAAGCTTTCTTT. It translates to CASTPIMVNTEAFF.

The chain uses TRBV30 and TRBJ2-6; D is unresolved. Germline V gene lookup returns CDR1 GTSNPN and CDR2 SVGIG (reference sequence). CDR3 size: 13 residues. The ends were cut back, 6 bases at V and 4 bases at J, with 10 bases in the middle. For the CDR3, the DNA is TGTGCCTGTGAGTACGCCGGGGCCAACGTCCTGACTTTC. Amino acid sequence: CACEYAGANVLTF.

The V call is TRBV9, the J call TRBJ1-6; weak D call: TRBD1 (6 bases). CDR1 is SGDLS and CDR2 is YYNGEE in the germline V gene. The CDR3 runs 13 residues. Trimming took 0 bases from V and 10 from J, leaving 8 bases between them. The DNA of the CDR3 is TGTGCCAGCAGCGTAGGCGGGGGCTCACCCCTCCACTTT. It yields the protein CASSVGGGSPLHF.

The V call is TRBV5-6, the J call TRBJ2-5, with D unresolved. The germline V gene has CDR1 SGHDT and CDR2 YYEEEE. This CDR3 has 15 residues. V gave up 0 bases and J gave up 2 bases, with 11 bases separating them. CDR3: CASSLGWHAQETQYF. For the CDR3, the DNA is TGTGCCAGCAGCTTGGGCTGGCATGCACAAGAGACCCAGTACTTC.

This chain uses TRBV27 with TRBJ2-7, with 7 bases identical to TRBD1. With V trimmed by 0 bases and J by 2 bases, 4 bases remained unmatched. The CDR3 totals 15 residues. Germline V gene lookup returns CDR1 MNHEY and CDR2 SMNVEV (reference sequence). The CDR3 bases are TGTGCCAGCAGTTTATCAGGGGGACAGACCTACGAGCAGTACTTC. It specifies CASSLSGGQTYEQYF.

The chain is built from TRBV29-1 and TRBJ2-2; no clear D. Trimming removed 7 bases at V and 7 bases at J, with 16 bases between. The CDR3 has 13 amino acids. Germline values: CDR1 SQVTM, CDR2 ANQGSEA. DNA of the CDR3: TGCAGCGCCTCACTCACCGCGGACGGGGAGCTGTTTTTT. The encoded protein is CSASLTADGELFF.

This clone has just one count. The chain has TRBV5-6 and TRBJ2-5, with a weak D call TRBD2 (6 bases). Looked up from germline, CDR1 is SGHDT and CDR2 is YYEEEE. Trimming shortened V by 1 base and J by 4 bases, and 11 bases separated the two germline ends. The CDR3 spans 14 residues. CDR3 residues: CASSLRGGGETQYF. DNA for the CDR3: TGTGCCAGCAGCTTGCGGGGAGGTGGAGAGACCCAGTACTTC.

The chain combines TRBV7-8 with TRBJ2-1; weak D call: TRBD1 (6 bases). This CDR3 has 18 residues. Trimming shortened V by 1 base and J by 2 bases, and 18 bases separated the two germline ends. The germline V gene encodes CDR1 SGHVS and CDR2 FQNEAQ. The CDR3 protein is CASSLGLAPRGTYNEQFF. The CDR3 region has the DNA TGTGCCAGCAGCTTAGGGCTAGCACCGAGGGGGACCTACAATGAGCAGTTCTTC.

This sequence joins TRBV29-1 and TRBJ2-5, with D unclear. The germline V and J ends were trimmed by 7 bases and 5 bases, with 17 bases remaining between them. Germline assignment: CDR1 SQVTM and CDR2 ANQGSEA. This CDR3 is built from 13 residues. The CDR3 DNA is TGCAGCGGTACCAGGACCAACTCCGAGACCCAGTACTTC. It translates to CSGTRTNSETQYF.

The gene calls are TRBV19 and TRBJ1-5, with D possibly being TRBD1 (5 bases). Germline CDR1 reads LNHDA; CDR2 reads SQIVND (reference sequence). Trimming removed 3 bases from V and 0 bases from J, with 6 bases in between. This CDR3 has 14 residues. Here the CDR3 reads CASSIGGSNQPQHF. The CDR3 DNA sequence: TGTGCCAGTAGTATCGGGGGTAGCAATCAGCCCCAGCATTTT. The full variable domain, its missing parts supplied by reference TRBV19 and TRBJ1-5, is DGGITQSPKYLFRKEGQNVTLSCEQNLNHDAMYWYRQDPGQGLRLIYYSQIVNDFQKGDIAEGYSVSREKKESFPLTVTSAQKNPTAFYLCASSIGGSNQPQHFGDGTRLSIL.

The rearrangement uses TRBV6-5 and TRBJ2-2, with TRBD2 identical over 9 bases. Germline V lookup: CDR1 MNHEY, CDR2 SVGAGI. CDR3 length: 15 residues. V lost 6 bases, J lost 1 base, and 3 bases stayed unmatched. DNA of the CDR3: TGTGCCAGCAGAAAAGCGGGGGGGAACACCGGGGAGCTGTTTTTT. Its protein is CASRKAGGNTGELFF.